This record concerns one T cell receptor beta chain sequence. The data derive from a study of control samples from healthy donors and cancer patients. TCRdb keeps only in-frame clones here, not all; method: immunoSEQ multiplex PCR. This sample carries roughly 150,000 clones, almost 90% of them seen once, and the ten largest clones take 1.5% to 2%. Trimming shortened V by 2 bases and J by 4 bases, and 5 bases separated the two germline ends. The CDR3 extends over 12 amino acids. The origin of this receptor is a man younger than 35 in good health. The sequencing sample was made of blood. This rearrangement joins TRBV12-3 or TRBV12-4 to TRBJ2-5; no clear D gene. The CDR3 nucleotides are TGTGCCAGCAGTTTAAGGAGAGAGACCCAGTACTTC. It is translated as CASSLRRETQYF.